This record concerns one T cell receptor (beta chain) sequence. Its antigen is still unknown. Thawed PBMCs were FACS-sorted into unstimulated CD4+CD25+CD127- regulatory T cells, CD4+CD25- non-regulatory cells, CD4 and CD8 cells. The sample comes from a study of Tregs in tolerant kidney transplant recipients. General observations from the study: The most relevant donor-specific Treg TCRbeta repertoire apparently came from expansion with activated donor B cells. Biological reproducibility was not directly addressed in this study.

The data were produced by immunoSEQ multiplex PCR, yet TCRdb's version contains in-frame clones alone and is incomplete. The sample records 110,000 or so clones, around 94% being singletons. The CDR3 spans 14 residues. Trimming stripped 4 bases from V and 3 bases from J, with 16 bases between. Germline CDR1 is SQVTM and CDR2 is ANQGSEA. This TCR came from a human donor in good health. The sequencing sample was made of CD4+ T cells from blood. V gene TRBV29-1 combines with J gene TRBJ2-7; a weak D match, TRBD1 (6 bases). The CDR3 coding sequence is TGCAGCGTTGTGACAGGTCAAAGGAACTACGAGCAGTACTTC. Amino acid sequence: CSVVTGQRNYEQYF.